This entry lists 24 T cell receptor beta chains sequenced from one sample in a study of cytomegalovirus exposure and HLA in healthy donors. Researchers ran the PCR with 60 Vbeta and 13 Jbeta primers. Repertoires were generated with immunoSEQ multiplex PCR, while TCRdb's copy carries only in-frame clones and drops some. The sample shows tens of thousands of clones, around 75% of them seen only once. Sequencing was carried out using PBMCs. Receptor source: a man aged 40-49 years in good health and CMV-seronegative.

The chain couples TRBV27 to TRBJ2-3; the match to TRBD1 covers 10 bases. V lost 5 bases and J lost 0; bases outside the gene matches: 5. The CDR3 loop spans 16 amino acids. Germline V CDR1 and CDR2: MNHEY, SMNVEV (reference sequence). The CDR3 DNA follows: TGTGCCAGCAGTACTAGACAGGGGGCTAGCACAGATACGCAGTATTTT. Its translation is CASSTRQGASTDTQYF.

V usage is TRBV2 and J usage is TRBJ1-5; D unresolved. Germline assignment: CDR1 SNHLY and CDR2 FYNNEI. There are 13 residues in the CDR3. Trimming pared 3 bases from V and 4 bases from J, leaving 7 bases between. The DNA of the CDR3 is TGTGCCAGCAGTGAGCGGTGGAATCAGCCCCAGCATTTT. Protein product: CASSERWNQPQHF.

This rearrangement joins TRBV18 to TRBJ2-3, with TRBD1 identical over 11 bases. The length of the CDR3 is 16 residues. The V and J ends lost 1 base and 4 bases, in that order; junction bases with no gene match: 4. Germline CDR1 is KGHSH and CDR2 is LQKENI. CDR3 region: CASSPRPGQGADTQYF. CDR3 coding DNA: TGTGCCAGCTCACCACGTCCGGGACAGGGGGCAGATACGCAGTATTTT.

This chain links TRBV10-3 with TRBJ2-7; 8 bases match TRBD1. This CDR3 has 16 amino acids. CDR1 and CDR2 from the germline V gene are ENHRY and SYGVKD. Trimming took 10 bases from V and 6 from J; bases not matched to a gene: 20. CDR3 in amino acids: CATIQGAGTVPTEQYF. The CDR3 nucleotides are TGTGCCACCATTCAGGGGGCCGGGACAGTGCCCACCGAGCAGTACTTC.

This clone was recorded many times. This chain joins TRBV6-1 and TRBJ2-7; maybe TRBD1 (6 bases). The germline V and J ends were trimmed by 5 bases and 2 bases, with 13 bases remaining between them. The CDR3 extends over 14 amino acids. In germline, CDR1 is MNHNS, CDR2 SASEGT. CDR3 nucleotides: TGTGCCAGCAGTCGTTACAGGGAAACCTACGAGCAGTACTTC. It specifies CASSRYRETYEQYF.

The V gene is TRBV5-4, the J gene TRBJ1-6, with TRBD1 matching 7 bases. Germline assignment: CDR1 SGHNT and CDR2 YYREEE (reference sequence). The CDR3 contains 14 residues. The junction had 8 bases not matched to a gene; V was cut back by 4 bases and J by 10 bases. CDR3 region: CASSPDRARSPLHF. The CDR3 DNA reads as TGTGCCAGCAGCCCTGACAGGGCTCGGTCACCCCTCCACTTT.

In this sample, this clone turned up a few times. J is TRBJ2-2 and V is TRBV2; D is uncertain. V lost 5 bases and J 6 bases, leaving 7 bases between the germline ends. Germline values: CDR1 SNHLY, CDR2 FYNNEI. The CDR3 loop spans 12 amino acids. CDR3 protein: CASSLNSGELFF. As DNA, the CDR3 is TGTGCCAGCAGTCTTAATTCCGGGGAGCTGTTTTTT.

This clone was detected once. The CDR3, as DNA: TGTGCCAGCAGTTCGGGACAGACGTACCAAGAGACCCAGTACTTC. The encoded protein is CASSSGQTYQETQYF. V is TRBV28 and J is TRBJ2-5, with TRBD1 matching over 7 bases. The ends lost 4 bases at V and 0 bases at J; junction bases unmatched: 5. Germline CDR1 and CDR2: MDHEN and SYDVKM. This CDR3 spans 15 amino acids.

A single count supports this clone. The chain uses TRBV11-2 and TRBJ2-7; D remains ambiguous. Trimming took 3 bases from V and 0 from J, leaving 12 bases between them. From germline, CDR1 is SGHAT and CDR2 FQNNGV. The CDR3 totals 15 residues. The CDR3 coding sequence is TGTGCCAGCAGCTTCCTCCCACAGAACTCCTACGAGCAGTACTTC. It encodes CASSFLPQNSYEQYF.

The V call is TRBV9, the J call TRBJ1-1; TRBD1 agrees at 9 bases. Per the germline V gene, CDR1 is SGDLS and CDR2 is YYNGEE. There are 14 residues in the CDR3. The J segment lost 1 base and the V segment lost 3 bases, leaving 1 base of the junction unmatched. The CDR3 DNA sequence: TGTGCCAGCAGCGAGGGACAGGGGAACACTGAAGCTTTCTTT. Translating gives CASSEGQGNTEAFF.

J is TRBJ2-7 and V is TRBV28, with 8 bases lining up with TRBD1. Trimming took 7 bases from V and 6 from J; bases not matched to a gene: 11. This CDR3 spans 14 amino acids. Germline values: CDR1 MDHEN, CDR2 SYDVKM. CDR3: CASIQQGVRSEQYF. In nucleotides, the CDR3 is TGTGCCAGCATTCAACAGGGGGTCCGCAGCGAGCAGTACTTC.

The chain couples TRBV10-3 to TRBJ1-2; possible D gene TRBD1, 6 bases. The CDR3 is 11 amino acids. Germline assignment: CDR1 ENHRY and CDR2 SYGVKD. Trimming pared 10 bases from V and 8 bases from J, leaving 14 bases between. Here the CDR3 reads CATGGGEGYTF. The CDR3 DNA reads TGTGCCACCGGGGGGGGCGAGGGCTACACCTTC.

This chain joins TRBV27 and TRBJ2-1; 7 positions match TRBD1. This CDR3 region has 17 residues. Germline V CDR1 and CDR2: MNHEY, SMNVEV (reference sequence). J gave up 2 bases and V 7 bases, and 14 bases lay outside the gene matches. The CDR3: CASKGADTLPTYNEQFF. CDR3 nucleotide sequence: TGTGCCAGCAAGGGGGCTGACACCCTACCTACCTACAATGAGCAGTTCTTC.

The V call is TRBV28, the J call TRBJ2-3; no clear D. Looked up from germline, CDR1 is MDHEN and CDR2 is SYDVKM. The CDR3 runs to 16 residues. Between the trimmed V and J ends, which lost 6 bases and 5 bases, there was a span of 21 bases. CDR3 protein: CASSSPMGPAGDTQYF. CDR3 DNA: TGTGCCAGCAGCAGTCCTATGGGCCCTGCTGGAGATACGCAGTATTTT.

This clone was counted only a few times. This chain connects TRBV6-1 to TRBJ2-7, with TRBD1 matching over 9 bases. V lost 0 bases and J lost 2; bases outside the gene matches: 5. CDR3 length: 16 amino acids. Germline V gene lookup returns CDR1 MNHNS and CDR2 SASEGT. CDR3 bases: TGTGCCAGCAGTGAAGCTGGCTGGACAGGGGCCTACGAGCAGTACTTC. This encodes CASSEAGWTGAYEQYF.

This clone has only a few counts. The chain carries TRBV6-5 and TRBJ2-7; weak D call: TRBD1 (5 bases). Trimming pared 5 bases from V and 1 base from J, leaving 9 bases between. This CDR3 has 13 residues. Germline values: CDR1 MNHEY, CDR2 SVGAGI. This chain's CDR3 is CASSMDKSYEQYF. CDR3 coding DNA: TGTGCCAGCAGTATGGACAAGTCCTACGAGCAGTACTTC.

This clone was picked up a small number of times. The chain carries TRBV5-6 and TRBJ2-5, with 7 nucleotides matching TRBD1. This CDR3 comprises 15 residues. With 0 bases clipped from V and 5 bases from J, the junction kept 7 bases outside the gene matches. Germline V gene data show CDR1 as SGHDT and CDR2 as YYEEEE. CDR3 residues: CASSLGGRGPETQYF. The DNA of the CDR3 is TGTGCCAGCAGCTTGGGAGGTAGGGGGCCTGAGACCCAGTACTTC. Complete variable domain (other parts from reference TRBV5-6 and TRBJ2-5): DAGVTQSPTHLIKTRGQQVTLRCSPKSGHDTVSWYQQALGQGPQFIFQYYEEEERQRGNFPDRFSGHQFPNYSSELNVNALLLGDSALYLCASSLGGRGPETQYFGPGTRLLVL.

J is TRBJ2-7 and V is TRBV7-9; 8 bases match TRBD1. Trimming at V came to 5 bases and at J to 4 bases, leaving 7 bases not matched to a gene. Germline CDR1 SEHNR, CDR2 FQNEAQ (reference sequence). The CDR3 contains 14 residues. The CDR3 DNA reads TGTGCCAGCAGCCAGACAGGGGAAGTTTACGAGCAGTACTTC. Protein: CASSQTGEVYEQYF. Looking up the rest from reference TRBV7-9 and TRBJ2-7 gives the full variable domain: DTGVSQNPRHKITKRGQNVTFRCDPISEHNRLYWYRQTLGQGPEFLTYFQNEAQLEKSRLLSDRFSAERPKGSFSTLEIQRTEQGDSAMYLCASSQTGEVYEQYFGPGTRLTVT.

The chain employs TRBV10-3 and TRBJ1-1; 9 bases align to TRBD1. CDR3 length: 14 residues. Germline lookup yields CDR1 ENHRY and CDR2 SYGVKD. Unmatched junction bases numbered 11, after V lost 11 bases and J lost 4 bases. The CDR3 nucleotides read TGTGCCTCAGCCCAAGACAGGGGGGCCACTGAAGCTTTCTTT. Protein: CASAQDRGATEAFF.

The rearrangement uses TRBV5-6 and TRBJ2-5; possible D gene TRBD1, 6 bases. Germline V gene sequence: CDR1 SGHDT, CDR2 YYEEEE. V lost 3 bases and J lost 5, with 20 bases in between. This CDR3 comprises 16 residues. CDR3 in amino acids: CASSSEEGHLRETQYF. The CDR3 nucleotides read TGTGCCAGCAGCTCGGAAGAGGGACATCTAAGGGAGACCCAGTACTTC.

The chain carries TRBV2 and TRBJ2-3; 12 positions agree with TRBD1. Germline assignment: CDR1 SNHLY and CDR2 FYNNEI. Trimming at V came to 2 bases and at J to 5 bases, leaving 14 bases not matched to a gene. The CDR3 sequence is 19 residues long. In nucleotides, the CDR3 is TGTGCCAGCAGTGAACGGGTGGGACAGGGGGCCGAGAAAGAAGATACGCAGTATTTT. Translation: CASSERVGQGAEKEDTQYF. The variable domain in full, completed from reference TRBV2 and TRBJ2-3, reads EPEVTQTPSHQVTQMGQEVILRCVPISNHLYFYWYRQILGQKVEFLVSFYNNEISEKSEIFDDQFSVERPDGSNFTLKIRSTKLEDSAMYFCASSERVGQGAEKEDTQYFGPGTRLTVL.

The V gene is TRBV5-1, the J gene TRBJ1-3, with 8 bases matching TRBD1. Germline CDR1 reads SGHRS; CDR2 reads YFSETQ. Germline trimming cut 0 bases from V and 2 bases from J; bases unmatched to any gene: 10. The CDR3 has 18 amino acids. The CDR3 reads CASSLGTGQTIPGNTIYF. CDR3 in DNA: TGCGCCAGCAGCTTGGGGACAGGGCAAACTATCCCTGGAAACACCATATATTTT.

V usage is TRBV9 and J usage is TRBJ2-5; D may be TRBD1 (6 bases). Germline values: CDR1 SGDLS, CDR2 YYNGEE. The V end lost 3 bases, the J end lost 0 bases, and 21 bases lay between the germline ends. This CDR3 contains 18 residues. CDR3 region: CASSGDRTGAMYQETQYF. In DNA, the CDR3 is TGTGCCAGCAGCGGAGACAGGACTGGGGCTATGTACCAAGAGACCCAGTACTTC.

The CDR3 nucleotides read TGCAGCGTTGTCGCCGACTCGGAGCAGTACTTC. Its translation: CSVVADSEQYF. The V gene is TRBV29-1, the J gene TRBJ2-7; no clear D gene. This CDR3 is built from 11 residues. The V end was cut by 4 bases, the J end by 7 bases, with 11 bases between. The germline V gene encodes CDR1 SQVTM and CDR2 ANQGSEA.